Sequencing of this T cell receptor beta chain was carried out in a study of T cells in pancreatic ductal adenocarcinoma. The selected patients with pancreatic ductal adenocarcinoma had surgery but no neoadjuvant therapy. TCRdb's table, derived via immunoSEQ multiplex PCR, lists solely in-frame clones and lacks some. The sample includes 85,000 to 120,000 clones, roughly 96% seen only once; the top ten take under 3.5%. This clone occurred once. V lost 6 bases to trimming and J lost 7 bases, with 15 bases between them. There are 13 residues in the CDR3. The V gene's germline CDR1 is SGHTA and CDR2 FQGNSA.

The V and J genes are TRBV7-2 and TRBJ2-5; perhaps TRBD2 as D (5 bases). Material for sequencing was PBMCs. The receptor's source is a human donor with pancreatic ductal adenocarcinoma. The DNA of the CDR3 is TGTGCCAGCAGTCCGGTCGTAGAGGGGACCCAGTACTTC. Encoded protein: CASSPVVEGTQYF.